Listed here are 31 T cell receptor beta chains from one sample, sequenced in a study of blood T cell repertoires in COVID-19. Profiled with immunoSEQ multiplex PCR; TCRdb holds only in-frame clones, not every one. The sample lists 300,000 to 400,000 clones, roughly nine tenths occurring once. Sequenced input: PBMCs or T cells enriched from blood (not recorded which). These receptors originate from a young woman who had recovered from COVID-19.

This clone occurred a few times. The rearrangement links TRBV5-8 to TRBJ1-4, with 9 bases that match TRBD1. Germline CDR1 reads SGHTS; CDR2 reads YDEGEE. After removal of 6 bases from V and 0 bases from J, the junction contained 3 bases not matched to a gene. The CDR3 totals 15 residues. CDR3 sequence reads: CASTNRGPTNEKLFF. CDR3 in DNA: TGTGCCAGCACCAACAGGGGGCCAACTAATGAAAAACTGTTTTTT.

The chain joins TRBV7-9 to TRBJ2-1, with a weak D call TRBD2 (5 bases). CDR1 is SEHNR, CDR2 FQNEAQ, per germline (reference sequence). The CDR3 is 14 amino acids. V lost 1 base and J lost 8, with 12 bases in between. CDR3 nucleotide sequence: TGTGCCAGCAGCTTAGAGACACTGAGGGATGAGCAGTTCTTC. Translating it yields CASSLETLRDEQFF.

The CDR3 reads CASSQSLWAGDGNTIYF. The CDR3 nucleotides are TGTGCCAGCAGCCAATCACTTTGGGCAGGGGATGGAAACACCATATATTTT. The V call is TRBV3-1 (or the pseudogene TRBV3-2), the J call TRBJ1-3; D possibly corresponds to TRBD1 (6 bases). Germline V gene lookup returns CDR1 LGHDT and CDR2 YNNKEL (reference sequence). V lost 2 bases and J 3 bases, leaving 17 bases between the germline ends. This CDR3 has 17 residues.

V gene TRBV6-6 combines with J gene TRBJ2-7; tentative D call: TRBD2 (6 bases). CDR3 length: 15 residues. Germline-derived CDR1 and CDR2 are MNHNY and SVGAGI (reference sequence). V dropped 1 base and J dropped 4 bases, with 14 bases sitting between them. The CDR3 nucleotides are TGTGCCAGCAGTTACTTAGGGGACTCTATGTACGAGCAGTACTTC. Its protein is CASSYLGDSMYEQYF.

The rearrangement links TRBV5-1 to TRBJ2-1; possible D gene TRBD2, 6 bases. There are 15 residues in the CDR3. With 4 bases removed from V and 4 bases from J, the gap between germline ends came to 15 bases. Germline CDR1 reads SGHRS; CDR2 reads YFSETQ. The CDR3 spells CASSPGLDIYNEQFF. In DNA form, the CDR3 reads TGCGCCAGCAGCCCGGGACTCGACATTTACAATGAGCAGTTCTTC.

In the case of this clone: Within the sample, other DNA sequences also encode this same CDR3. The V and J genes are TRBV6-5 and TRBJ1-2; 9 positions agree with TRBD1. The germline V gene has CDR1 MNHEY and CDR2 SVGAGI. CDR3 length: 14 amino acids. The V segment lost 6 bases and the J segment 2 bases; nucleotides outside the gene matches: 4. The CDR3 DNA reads TGTGCCAGCAGCCGAACAGGGGGCAACTATGGCTACACCTTC. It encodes CASSRTGGNYGYTF.

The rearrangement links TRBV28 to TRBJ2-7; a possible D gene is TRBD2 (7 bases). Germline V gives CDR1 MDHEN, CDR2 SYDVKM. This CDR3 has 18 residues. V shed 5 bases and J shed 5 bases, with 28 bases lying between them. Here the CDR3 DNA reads TGTGCCAGCAGTCCCCACACCGGCGTGGGGGGGCAGTATCACGAGCAGTACTTC. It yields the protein CASSPHTGVGGQYHEQYF.

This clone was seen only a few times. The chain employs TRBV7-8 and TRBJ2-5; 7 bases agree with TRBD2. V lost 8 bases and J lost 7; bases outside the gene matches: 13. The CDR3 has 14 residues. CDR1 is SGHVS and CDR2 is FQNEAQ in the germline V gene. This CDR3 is CASRSGPSGGTQYF. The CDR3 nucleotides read TGTGCCAGCCGCTCGGGACCCTCGGGGGGGACCCAGTACTTC.

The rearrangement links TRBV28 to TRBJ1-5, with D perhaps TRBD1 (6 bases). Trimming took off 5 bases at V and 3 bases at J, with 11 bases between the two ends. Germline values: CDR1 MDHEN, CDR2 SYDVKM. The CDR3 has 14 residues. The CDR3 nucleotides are TGTGCCAGCAGTCGTCAGGGGAACAATCAGCCCCAGCATTTT. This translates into CASSRQGNNQPQHF.

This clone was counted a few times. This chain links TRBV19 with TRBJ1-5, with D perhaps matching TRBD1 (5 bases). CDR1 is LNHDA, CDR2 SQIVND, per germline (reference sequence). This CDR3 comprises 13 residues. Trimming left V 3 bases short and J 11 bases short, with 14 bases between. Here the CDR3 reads CASSMGGVSAQHF. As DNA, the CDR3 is TGTGCCAGTAGTATGGGGGGAGTGTCAGCCCAGCATTTT.

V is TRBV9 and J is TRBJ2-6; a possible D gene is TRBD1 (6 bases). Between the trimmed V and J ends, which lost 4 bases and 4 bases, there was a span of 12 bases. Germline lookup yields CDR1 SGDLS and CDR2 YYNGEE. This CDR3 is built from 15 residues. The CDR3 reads CASSLQGLGANVLTF. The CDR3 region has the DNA TGTGCCAGCAGCCTACAGGGTTTGGGGGCCAACGTCCTGACTTTC.

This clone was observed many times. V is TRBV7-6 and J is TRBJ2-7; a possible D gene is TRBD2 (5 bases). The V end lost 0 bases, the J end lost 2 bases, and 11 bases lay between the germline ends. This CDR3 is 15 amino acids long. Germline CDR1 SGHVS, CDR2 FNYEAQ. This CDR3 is CASSLAYGVTYEQYF. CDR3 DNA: TGTGCCAGCAGCTTAGCGTACGGGGTTACCTACGAGCAGTACTTC.

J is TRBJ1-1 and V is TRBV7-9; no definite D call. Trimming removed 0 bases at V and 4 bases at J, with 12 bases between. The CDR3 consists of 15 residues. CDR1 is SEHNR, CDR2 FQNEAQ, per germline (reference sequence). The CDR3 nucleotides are TGTGCCAGCAGCTTAGCACACCGTAACAGCACTGAAGCTTTCTTT. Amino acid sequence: CASSLAHRNSTEAFF.

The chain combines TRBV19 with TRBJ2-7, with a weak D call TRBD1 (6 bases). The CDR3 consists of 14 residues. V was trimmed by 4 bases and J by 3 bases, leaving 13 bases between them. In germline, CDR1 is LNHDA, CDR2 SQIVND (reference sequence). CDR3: CASSTRQVNYEQYF. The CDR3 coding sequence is TGTGCCAGTAGTACCAGACAGGTAAACTACGAGCAGTACTTC.

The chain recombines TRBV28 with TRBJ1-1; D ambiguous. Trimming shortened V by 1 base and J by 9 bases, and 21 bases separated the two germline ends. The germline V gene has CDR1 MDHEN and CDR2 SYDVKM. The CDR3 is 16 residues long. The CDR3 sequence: CASSLSESGEGSKAFF. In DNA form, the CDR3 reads TGTGCCAGCAGTTTATCTGAGAGTGGGGAGGGCTCAAAAGCTTTCTTT.

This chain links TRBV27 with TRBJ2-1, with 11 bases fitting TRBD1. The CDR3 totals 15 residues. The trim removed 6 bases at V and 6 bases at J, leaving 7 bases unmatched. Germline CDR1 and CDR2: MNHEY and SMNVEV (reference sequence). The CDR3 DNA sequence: TGTGCCAGCAGCCCCGGACAGGGGGCGCGCAATGAGCAGTTCTTC. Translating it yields CASSPGQGARNEQFF.

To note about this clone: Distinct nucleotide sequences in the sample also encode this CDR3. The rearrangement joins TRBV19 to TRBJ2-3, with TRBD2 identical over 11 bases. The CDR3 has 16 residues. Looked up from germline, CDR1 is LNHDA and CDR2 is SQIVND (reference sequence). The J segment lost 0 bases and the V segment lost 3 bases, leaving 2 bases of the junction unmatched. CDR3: CASSILAGGSTDTQYF. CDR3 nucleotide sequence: TGTGCCAGTAGTATTCTAGCGGGGGGCAGCACAGATACGCAGTATTTT.

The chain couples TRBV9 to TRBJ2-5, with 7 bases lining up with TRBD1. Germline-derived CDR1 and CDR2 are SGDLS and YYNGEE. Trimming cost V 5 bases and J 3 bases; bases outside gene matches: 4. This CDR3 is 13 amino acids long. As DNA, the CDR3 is TGTGCCAGCAGTACAGGGGCCGAAGAGACCCAGTACTTC. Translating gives CASSTGAEETQYF. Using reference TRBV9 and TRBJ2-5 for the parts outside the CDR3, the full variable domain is DSGVTQTPKHLITATGQRVTLRCSPRSGDLSVYWYQQSLDQGLQFLIQYYNGEERAKGNILERFSAQQFPDLHSELNLSSLELGDSALYFCASSTGAEETQYFGPGTRLLVL.

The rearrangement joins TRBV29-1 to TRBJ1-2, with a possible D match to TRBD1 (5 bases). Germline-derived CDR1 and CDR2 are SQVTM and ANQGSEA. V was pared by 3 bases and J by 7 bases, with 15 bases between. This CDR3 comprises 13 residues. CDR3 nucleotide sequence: TGCAGCGTTGAGGCAGGGTGGGGTGTTGGCTACACCTTC. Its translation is CSVEAGWGVGYTF.

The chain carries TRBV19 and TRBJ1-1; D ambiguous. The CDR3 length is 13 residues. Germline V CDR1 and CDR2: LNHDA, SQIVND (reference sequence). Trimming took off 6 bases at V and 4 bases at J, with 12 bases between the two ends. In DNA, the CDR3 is TGTGCCAGTAGGTCGTTGGCCATCACTGAAGCTTTCTTT. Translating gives CASRSLAITEAFF.

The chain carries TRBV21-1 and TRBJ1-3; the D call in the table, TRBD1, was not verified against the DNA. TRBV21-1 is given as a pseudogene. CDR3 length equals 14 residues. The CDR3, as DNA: TGTGCCAGCAGACCTACAGGGCCGGGAAACACCATATATTTT. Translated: CASRPTGPGNTIYF.

In DNA form, the CDR3 reads TGCGCCAGCAGCTTGGGAGTCAACCAAGAGACCCAGTACTTC. Encoded protein: CASSLGVNQETQYF. The chain recombines TRBV5-1 with TRBJ2-5; D gene unclear. From germline, CDR1 is SGHRS and CDR2 YFSETQ. The CDR3 length is 14 residues. Between the trimmed V and J ends, which lost 0 bases and 0 bases, there was a span of 6 bases.

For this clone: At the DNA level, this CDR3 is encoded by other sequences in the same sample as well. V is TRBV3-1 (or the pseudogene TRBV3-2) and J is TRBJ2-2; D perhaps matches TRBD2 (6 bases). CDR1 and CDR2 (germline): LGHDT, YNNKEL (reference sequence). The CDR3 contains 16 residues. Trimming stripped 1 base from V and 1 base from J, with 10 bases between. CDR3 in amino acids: CASSQVTGGNTGELFF. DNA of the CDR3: TGTGCCAGCAGCCAAGTAACCGGGGGGAACACCGGGGAGCTGTTTTTT.

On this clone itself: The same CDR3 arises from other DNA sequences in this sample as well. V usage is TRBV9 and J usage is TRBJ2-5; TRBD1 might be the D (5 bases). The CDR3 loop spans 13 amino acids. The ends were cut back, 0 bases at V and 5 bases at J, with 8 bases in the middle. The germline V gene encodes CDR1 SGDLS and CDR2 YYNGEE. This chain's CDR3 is CASSVGAGETQYF. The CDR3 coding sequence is TGTGCCAGCAGCGTAGGGGCAGGGGAGACCCAGTACTTC.

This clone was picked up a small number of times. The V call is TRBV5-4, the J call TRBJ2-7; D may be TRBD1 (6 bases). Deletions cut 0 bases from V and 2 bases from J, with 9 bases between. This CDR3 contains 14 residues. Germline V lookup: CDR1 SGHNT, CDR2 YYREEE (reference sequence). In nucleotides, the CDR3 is TGTGCCAGCAGCTTGGTGGACAGCACCTACGAGCAGTACTTC. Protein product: CASSLVDSTYEQYF.

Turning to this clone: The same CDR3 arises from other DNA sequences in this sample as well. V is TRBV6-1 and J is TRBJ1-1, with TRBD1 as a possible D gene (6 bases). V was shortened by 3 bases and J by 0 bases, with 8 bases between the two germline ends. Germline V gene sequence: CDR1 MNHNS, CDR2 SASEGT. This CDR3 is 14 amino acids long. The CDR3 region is CASSEQGMNTEAFF. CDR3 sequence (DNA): TGTGCCAGCAGTGAGCAGGGGATGAACACTGAAGCTTTCTTT.

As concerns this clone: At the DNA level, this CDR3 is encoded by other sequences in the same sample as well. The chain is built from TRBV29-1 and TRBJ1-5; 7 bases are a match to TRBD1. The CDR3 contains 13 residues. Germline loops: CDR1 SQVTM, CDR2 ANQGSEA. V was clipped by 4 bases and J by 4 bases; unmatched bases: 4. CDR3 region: CSVGGGGNQPQHF. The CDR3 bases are TGCAGCGTTGGAGGGGGCGGGAATCAGCCCCAGCATTTT.

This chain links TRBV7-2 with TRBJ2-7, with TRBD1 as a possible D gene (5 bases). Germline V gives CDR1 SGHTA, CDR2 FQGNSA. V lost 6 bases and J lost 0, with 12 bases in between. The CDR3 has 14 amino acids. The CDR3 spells CASRFRGSSYEQYF. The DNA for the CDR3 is TGTGCCAGCAGATTTAGGGGCAGCTCCTACGAGCAGTACTTC.

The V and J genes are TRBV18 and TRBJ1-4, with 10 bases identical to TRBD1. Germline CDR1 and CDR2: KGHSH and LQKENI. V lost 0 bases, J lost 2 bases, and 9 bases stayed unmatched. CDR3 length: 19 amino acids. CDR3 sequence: CASSPPTGQGSRTNEKLFF. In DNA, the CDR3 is TGTGCCAGCTCACCACCGACGGGACAGGGGAGTAGGACTAATGAAAAACTGTTTTTT.

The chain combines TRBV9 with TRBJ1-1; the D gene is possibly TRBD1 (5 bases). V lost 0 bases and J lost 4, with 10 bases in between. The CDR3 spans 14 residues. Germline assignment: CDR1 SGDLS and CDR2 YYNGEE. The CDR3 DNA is TGTGCCAGCAGCGTAGAGGGGAGGGGCACTGAAGCTTTCTTT. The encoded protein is CASSVEGRGTEAFF.

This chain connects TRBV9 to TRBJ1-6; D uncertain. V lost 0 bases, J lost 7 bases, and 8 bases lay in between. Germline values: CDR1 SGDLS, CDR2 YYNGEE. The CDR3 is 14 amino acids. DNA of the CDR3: TGTGCCAGCAGCGTAGACCCGGGAAATTCACCCCTCCACTTT. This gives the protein CASSVDPGNSPLHF.